This T cell receptor (beta chain) was retrieved from a study of blood T cell repertoires in COVID-19. CDR1 MNHEY and CDR2 SVGAGI come from the germline V gene. The CDR3 loop spans 15 amino acids. The V end was cut by 5 bases, the J end by 0 bases, with 10 bases between. Method: immunoSEQ multiplex PCR; TCRdb's copy keeps in-frame clones and lacks some. The profile shows approximately 490,000 clones, 75% to 90% of them singletons. The study recruited people aged about 18 to 90 years across around 24 US areas. V gene TRBV6-5 combines with J gene TRBJ2-2, with D maybe TRBD2 (7 bases). Sequenced material: PBMCs or T cells enriched from blood (not recorded which). The TCR comes from a woman under 30 who had recovered from COVID-19. The CDR3 nucleotides are TGTGCCAGCAGTAGGGGGGGAACGAACACCGGGGAGCTGTTTTTT. Its protein is CASSRGGTNTGELFF.